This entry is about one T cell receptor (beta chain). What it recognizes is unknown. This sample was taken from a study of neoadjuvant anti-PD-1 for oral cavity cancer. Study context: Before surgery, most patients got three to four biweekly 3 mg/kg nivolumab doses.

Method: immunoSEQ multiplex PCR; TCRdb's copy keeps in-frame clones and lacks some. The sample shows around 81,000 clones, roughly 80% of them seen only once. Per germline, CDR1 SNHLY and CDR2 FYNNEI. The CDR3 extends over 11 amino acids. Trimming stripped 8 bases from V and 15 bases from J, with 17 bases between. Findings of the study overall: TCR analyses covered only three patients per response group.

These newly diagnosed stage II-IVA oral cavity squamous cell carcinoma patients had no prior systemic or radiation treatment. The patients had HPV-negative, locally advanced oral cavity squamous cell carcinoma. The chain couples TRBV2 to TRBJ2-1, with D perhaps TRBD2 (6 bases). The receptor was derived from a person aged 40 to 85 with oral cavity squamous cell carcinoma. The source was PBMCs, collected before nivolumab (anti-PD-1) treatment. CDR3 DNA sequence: TGTGCCAGCGCCGGTGAGGGGCGGGGGTTCTTC. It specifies CASAGEGRGFF. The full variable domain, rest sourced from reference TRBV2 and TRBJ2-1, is EPEVTQTPSHQVTQMGQEVILRCVPISNHLYFYWYRQILGQKVEFLVSFYNNEISEKSEIFDDQFSVERPDGSNFTLKIRSTKLEDSAMYFCASAGEGRGFFGPGTRLTVL.